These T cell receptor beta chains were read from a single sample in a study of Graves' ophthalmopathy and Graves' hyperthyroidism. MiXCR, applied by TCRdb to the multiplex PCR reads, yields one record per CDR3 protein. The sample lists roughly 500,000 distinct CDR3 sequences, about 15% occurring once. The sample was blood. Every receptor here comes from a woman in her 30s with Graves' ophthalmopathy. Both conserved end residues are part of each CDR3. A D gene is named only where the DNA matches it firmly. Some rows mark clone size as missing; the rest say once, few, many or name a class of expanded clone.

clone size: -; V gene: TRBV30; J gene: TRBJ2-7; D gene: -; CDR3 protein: CAWGQAYEQYF; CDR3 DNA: TGTGCCTGGGGGCAGGCCTACGAGCAGTACTTC
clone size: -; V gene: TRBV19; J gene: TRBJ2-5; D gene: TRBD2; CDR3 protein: CASSIRLALKETQYF; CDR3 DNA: TGTGCCAGTAGTATCCGACTAGCTCTCAAAGAGACCCAGTACTTC
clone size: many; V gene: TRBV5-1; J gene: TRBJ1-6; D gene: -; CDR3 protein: CASSSFGQTNSPLHF; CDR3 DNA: TGCGCCAGCAGCTCTTTCGGACAGACTAATTCACCCCTCCACTTT
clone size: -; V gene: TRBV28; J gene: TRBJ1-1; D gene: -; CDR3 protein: CASSWGDGNTEAFF; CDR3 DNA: TGTGCCAGCAGTTGGGGGGACGGGAACACTGAAGCTTTCTTT
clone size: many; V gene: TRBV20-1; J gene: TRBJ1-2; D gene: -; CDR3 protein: CSARDPPSGYTF; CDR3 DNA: TGCAGTGCTAGAGATCCCCCCTCTGGCTACACCTTC
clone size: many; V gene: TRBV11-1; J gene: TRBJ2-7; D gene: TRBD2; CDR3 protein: CASSEGTSGRSGEQYF; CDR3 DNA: TGTGCCAGCAGCGAAGGGACTAGCGGGAGATCTGGAGAGCAGTACTTC
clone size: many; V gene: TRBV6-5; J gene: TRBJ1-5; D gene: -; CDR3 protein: CATCQGSNQPQHF; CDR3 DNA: TGTGCCACCTGCCAGGGAAGCAATCAGCCCCAACATTTT
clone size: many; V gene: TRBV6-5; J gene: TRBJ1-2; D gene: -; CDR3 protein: CASRLTGGYGYTF; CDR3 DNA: TGTGCCAGCAGGCTCACAGGAGGCTATGGCTACACCTTC
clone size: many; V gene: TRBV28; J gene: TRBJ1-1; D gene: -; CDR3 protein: CASRSPVFPGTEAFF; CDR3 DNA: TGTGCCAGCAGATCGCCGGTCTTCCCGGGCACTGAAGCTTTCTTT
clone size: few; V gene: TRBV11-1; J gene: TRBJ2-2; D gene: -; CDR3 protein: CASSLPAGTSNTGELFF; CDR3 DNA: TGTGCCAGCAGCTTACCCGCCGGGACATCGAACACCGGGGAGCTGTTTTTT
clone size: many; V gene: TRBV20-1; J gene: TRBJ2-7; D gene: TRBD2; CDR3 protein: CSASTLAGVFEQYF; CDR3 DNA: TGCAGTGCTAGTACTCTAGCGGGAGTATTCGAGCAGTACTTC
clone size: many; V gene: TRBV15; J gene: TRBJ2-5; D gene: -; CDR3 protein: CATSRDIGGLETQYF; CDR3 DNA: TGTGCCACCAGCAGAGATATCGGGGGATTAGAGACCCAGTACTTC
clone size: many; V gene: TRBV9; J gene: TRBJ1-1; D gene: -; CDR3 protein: CASSVAEGSITEAFF; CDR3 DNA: TGTGCCAGCAGCGTAGCTGAGGGATCGATCACTGAAGCTTTCTTT
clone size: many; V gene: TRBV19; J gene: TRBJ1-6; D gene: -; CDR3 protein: CASSSLRDNSPLHF; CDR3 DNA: TGTGCCAGTAGTTCTTTGCGGGACAATTCACCCCTCCACTTT
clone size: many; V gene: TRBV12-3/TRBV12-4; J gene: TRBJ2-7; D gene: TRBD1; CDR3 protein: CASSTTGVWGEQYF; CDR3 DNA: TGTGCCAGCAGTACGACAGGGGTGTGGGGCGAGCAGTACTTC
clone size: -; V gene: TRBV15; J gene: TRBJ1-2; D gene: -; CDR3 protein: CATSRARESENGYTF; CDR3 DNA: TGTGCCACCAGCAGAGCCAGGGAAAGCGAGAATGGCTACACCTTC
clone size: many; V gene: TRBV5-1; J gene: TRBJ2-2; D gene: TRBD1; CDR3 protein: CASSPDRDRTGELFF; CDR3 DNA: TGCGCCAGCAGCCCCGACAGGGATCGAACCGGGGAGCTGTTTTTT
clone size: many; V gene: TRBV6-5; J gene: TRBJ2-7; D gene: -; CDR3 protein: CASSYSFAGEQYF; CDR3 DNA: TGTGCCAGCAGTTACTCGTTCGCGGGCGAGCAGTACTTC
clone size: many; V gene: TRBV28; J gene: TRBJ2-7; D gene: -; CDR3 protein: CASSFRREQYF; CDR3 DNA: TGTGCCAGCAGTTTCAGGCGCGAGCAGTACTTC
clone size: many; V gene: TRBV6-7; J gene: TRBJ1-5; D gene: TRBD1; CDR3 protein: CASSRQGARAYSNQPQHF; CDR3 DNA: TGTGCCAGCAGTCGACAGGGGGCCAGGGCTTATAGCAATCAGCCCCAGCATTTT
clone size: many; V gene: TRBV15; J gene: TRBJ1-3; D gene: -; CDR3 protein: CATVQAGNTIYF; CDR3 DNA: TGTGCCACCGTTCAGGCTGGAAACACCATATATTTT
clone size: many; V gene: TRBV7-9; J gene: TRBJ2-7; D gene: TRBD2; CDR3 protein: CASTSLGGGEQYF; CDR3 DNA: TGTGCCAGCACCTCACTTGGGGGGGGTGAGCAGTACTTC
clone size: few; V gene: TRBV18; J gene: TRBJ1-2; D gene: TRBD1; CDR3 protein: CASSPQGQYYGYTF; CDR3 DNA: TGTGCCAGCTCACCACAGGGACAGTACTATGGCTACACCTTC
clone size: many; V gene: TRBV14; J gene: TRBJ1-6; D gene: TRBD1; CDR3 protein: CASSPRTGLYSPLHF; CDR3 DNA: TGTGCCAGCAGCCCACGGACAGGGTTATATTCACCCCTCCACTTT
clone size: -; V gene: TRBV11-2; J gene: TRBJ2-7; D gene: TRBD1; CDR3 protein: CASSSSWGTGLLEQYF; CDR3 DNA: TGTGCCAGCAGCTCGTCGTGGGGGACAGGGCTCCTCGAGCAGTACTTC
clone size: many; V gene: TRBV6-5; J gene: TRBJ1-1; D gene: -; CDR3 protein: CASSYFPGERNTEAFF; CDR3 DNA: TGTGCCAGCAGTTACTTTCCAGGGGAGAGGAACACTGAAGCTTTCTTT
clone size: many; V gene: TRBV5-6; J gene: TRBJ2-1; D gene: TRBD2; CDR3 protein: CASSMTSGGYEQFF; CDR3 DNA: TGTGCCAGCAGCATGACTAGCGGGGGCTATGAGCAGTTCTTC
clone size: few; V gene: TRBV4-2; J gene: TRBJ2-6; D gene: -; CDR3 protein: CASSQGVAGSGANVLTF; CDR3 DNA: TGTGCCAGCAGCCAAGGGGTCGCGGGCTCTGGGGCCAACGTCCTGACTTTC
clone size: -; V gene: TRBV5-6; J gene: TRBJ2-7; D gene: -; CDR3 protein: CASSLDLRSSYEQYF; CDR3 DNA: TGTGCCAGCAGCTTGGATCTGAGGAGCTCCTACGAGCAGTACTTC
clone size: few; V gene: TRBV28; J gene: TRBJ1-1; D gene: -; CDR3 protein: CASSIWGRGMNTEAFF; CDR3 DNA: TGTGCCAGTAGTATTTGGGGGCGGGGGATGAACACTGAAGCTTTCTTT
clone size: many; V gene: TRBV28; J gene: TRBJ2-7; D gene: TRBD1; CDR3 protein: CASSLSGTGLYEQYF; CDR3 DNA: TGTGCCAGCAGTTTATCAGGGACAGGACTTTACGAGCAGTACTTC
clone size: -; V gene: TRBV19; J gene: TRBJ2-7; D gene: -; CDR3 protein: CASSQDGASYEQYF; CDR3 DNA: TGTGCCAGTAGTCAGGACGGAGCCTCCTACGAGCAGTACTTC
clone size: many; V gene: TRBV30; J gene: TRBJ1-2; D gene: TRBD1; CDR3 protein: CAWNPEQGPANYGYTF; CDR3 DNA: TGTGCCTGGAACCCGGAACAGGGGCCAGCTAACTATGGCTACACCTTC
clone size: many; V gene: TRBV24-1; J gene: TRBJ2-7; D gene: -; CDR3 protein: CATSDLDSRIYEQYF; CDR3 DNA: TGTGCCACCAGTGATTTGGACAGTAGGATCTACGAGCAGTACTTC
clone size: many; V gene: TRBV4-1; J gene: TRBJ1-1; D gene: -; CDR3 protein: CASSLRYLNTEAFF; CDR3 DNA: TGCGCCAGCAGCCTCAGGTACTTGAACACTGAAGCTTTCTTT
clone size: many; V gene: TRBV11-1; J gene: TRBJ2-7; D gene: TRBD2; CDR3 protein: CASSSGLAGASSSLYF; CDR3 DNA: TGTGCCAGCAGCTCGGGACTAGCGGGGGCCTCCTCCAGTCTGTACTTC
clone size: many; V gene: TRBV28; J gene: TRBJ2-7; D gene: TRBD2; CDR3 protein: CASSPQLAGGVLGQYF; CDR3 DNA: TGTGCCAGCAGCCCACAATTAGCGGGAGGAGTTTTAGGGCAGTACTTC
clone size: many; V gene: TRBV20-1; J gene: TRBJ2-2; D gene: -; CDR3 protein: CSARPDSYTGELFF; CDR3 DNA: TGCAGTGCTAGGCCGGACTCTTACACCGGGGAGCTGTTTTTT
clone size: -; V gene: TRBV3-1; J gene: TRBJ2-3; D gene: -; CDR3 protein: CASSPKGPDTDTQYF; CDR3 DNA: TGTGCCAGCAGCCCTAAGGGACCGGACACAGATACGCAGTATTTT
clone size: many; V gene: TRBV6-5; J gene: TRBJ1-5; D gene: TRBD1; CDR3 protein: CASIATGGFQPQHF; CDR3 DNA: TGTGCCAGCATCGCGACAGGGGGCTTTCAGCCCCAGCATTTT
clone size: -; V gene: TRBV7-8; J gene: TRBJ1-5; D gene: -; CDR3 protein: CASSSRQGRNQPQHF; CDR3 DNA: TGTGCCAGCAGCTCCCGGCAGGGGCGCAATCAGCCCCAGCATTTT
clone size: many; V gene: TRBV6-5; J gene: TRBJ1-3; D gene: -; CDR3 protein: CASRYGTYSSGNTIYF; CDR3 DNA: TGTGCCAGCAGATATGGGACGTATTCCTCTGGAAACACCATATATTTT
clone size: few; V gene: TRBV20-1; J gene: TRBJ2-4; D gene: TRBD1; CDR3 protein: CSARVQGANIQYF; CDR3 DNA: TGCAGTGCTAGAGTGCAGGGGGCAAACATTCAGTACTTC
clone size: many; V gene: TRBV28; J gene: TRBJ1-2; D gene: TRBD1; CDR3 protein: CASSLYDRGGGYTF; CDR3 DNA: TGTGCCAGCAGTTTATACGACAGGGGTGGTGGCTACACCTTC
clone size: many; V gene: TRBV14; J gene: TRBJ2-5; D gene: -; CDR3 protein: CASSQVSQETQYF; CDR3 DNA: TGTGCCAGCAGCCAAGTGAGCCAAGAGACCCAGTACTTC
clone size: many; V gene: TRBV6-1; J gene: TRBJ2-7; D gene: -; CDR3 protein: CASSEHRGRLYDEQYF; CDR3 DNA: TGTGCCAGCAGTGAACACCGGGGTAGACTCTACGACGAGCAGTACTTC
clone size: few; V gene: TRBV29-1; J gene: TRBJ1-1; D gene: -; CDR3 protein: CSELGGDTEAFF; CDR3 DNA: TGCAGCGAGTTAGGGGGTGACACTGAAGCTTTCTTT
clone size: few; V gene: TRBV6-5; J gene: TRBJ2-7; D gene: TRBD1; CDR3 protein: CASSYGGQGAYEQYF; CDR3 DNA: TGTGCCAGCAGTTACGGCGGACAGGGGGCTTACGAGCAGTACTTC
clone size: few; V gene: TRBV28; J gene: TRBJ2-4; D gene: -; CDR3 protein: CASSLSYIQYF; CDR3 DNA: TGTGCCAGCAGTTTGTCGTACATTCAGTACTTC
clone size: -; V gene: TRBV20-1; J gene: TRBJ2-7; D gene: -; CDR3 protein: CSARDLRETLTGLSYEQYF; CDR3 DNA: TGCAGTGCTAGAGATTTAAGGGAAACCTTAACAGGGTTGTCCTACGAGCAGTACTTC